These 22 T cell receptor beta chains share one sample of origin, sequenced in a study of T cell responses to AZD1222 COVID-19 vaccine. The method was immunoSEQ multiplex PCR; TCRdb's version includes in-frame clones alone and lacks a portion of them. The table lists 58,000 or so clones, roughly 89% of them singletons. Specimen: peripheral blood, collected on day 0 of AZD1222 vaccination. These receptors all stem from an adult in good health.

The chain is built from TRBV3-1 (or the pseudogene TRBV3-2) and TRBJ2-2; a weak D match, TRBD1 (6 bases). Trimming took 11 bases from V and 1 from J, leaving 17 bases between them. CDR1 is LGHDT and CDR2 is YNNKEL in the germline V gene (reference sequence). CDR3 size: 15 residues. CDR3 in DNA: TGTGCCCCCCAGGACAGTGGTTGGAACACCGGGGAGCTGTTTTTT. It specifies CAPQDSGWNTGELFF.

The chain is built from TRBV6-5 and TRBJ2-1; D not resolved. V was cut by 6 bases and J by 0 bases, with 6 bases left in between. Germline V gene lookup returns CDR1 MNHEY and CDR2 SVGAGI. The CDR3 contains 13 residues. The CDR3 region has the DNA TGTGCCAGCAGACCCAGCTCCTACAATGAGCAGTTCTTC. Protein product: CASRPSSYNEQFF.

This clone came up once. V usage is TRBV5-6 and J usage is TRBJ2-5; 8 bases fit TRBD1. Germline V lookup: CDR1 SGHDT, CDR2 YYEEEE. The trim removed 1 base at V and 6 bases at J, leaving 2 bases unmatched. The CDR3 has 13 residues. CDR3 bases: TGTGCCAGCAGCTTGACAGGGGGAAAGACCCAGTACTTC. Residues: CASSLTGGKTQYF.

This rearrangement joins TRBV5-1 to TRBJ1-2; D perhaps matches TRBD1 (6 bases). V lost 0 bases and J 7 bases, leaving 10 bases between the germline ends. This CDR3 has 13 residues. Germline loops: CDR1 SGHRS, CDR2 YFSETQ. CDR3: CASSLGSGVGYTF. CDR3 coding DNA: TGCGCCAGCAGCTTGGGGTCAGGGGTTGGCTACACCTTC.

This clone has just one count. The rearrangement links TRBV5-6 to TRBJ2-7; maybe TRBD2 (5 bases). Trimming pared 4 bases from V and 7 bases from J, leaving 15 bases between. Germline V gene sequence: CDR1 SGHDT, CDR2 YYEEEE. This CDR3 region has 13 residues. The CDR3 loop reads CASSQAHGLEQYF. The DNA for the CDR3 is TGTGCCAGCAGCCAAGCCCATGGACTTGAGCAGTACTTC.

The sample holds one count of this clone. The chain links TRBV6-5 to TRBJ2-7; D unclear. V lost 5 bases and J 5 bases, leaving 10 bases between the germline ends. The germline V gene encodes CDR1 MNHEY and CDR2 SVGAGI. This CDR3 region has 12 residues. The CDR3 loop reads CASSRSVHEQYF. The CDR3 DNA is TGTGCCAGCAGTAGAAGCGTCCACGAGCAGTACTTC.

V is TRBV5-1 and J is TRBJ2-3; 11 positions match TRBD2. The CDR3 covers 16 residues. Looked up from germline, CDR1 is SGHRS and CDR2 is YFSETQ. Unmatched junction bases numbered 4, after V lost 4 bases and J lost 0 bases. This CDR3 reads CASSASGGQSTDTQYF. The DNA for the CDR3 is TGCGCCAGCAGCGCTAGCGGGGGGCAAAGCACAGATACGCAGTATTTT.

This clone was counted between two and nine times. The rearrangement joins TRBV30 to TRBJ1-1, with no clear D. Trimming removed 4 bases at V and 11 bases at J, with 14 bases between. Germline V lookup: CDR1 GTSNPN, CDR2 SVGIG (reference sequence). The CDR3 contains 11 residues. The CDR3: CAWNGIGRAFF. The CDR3 nucleotides are TGTGCCTGGAATGGAATAGGACGGGCTTTCTTT.

The chain recombines TRBV7-8 with TRBJ2-7; 8 bases agree with TRBD2. V trimming: 0 bases; J trimming: 6 bases; junction bases outside the gene matches: 4. Germline values: CDR1 SGHVS, CDR2 FQNEAQ. The CDR3 has 14 residues. DNA of the CDR3: TGTGCCAGCAGCTTAGCGTCCGCGGGGGGCGAGCAGTACTTC. This sequence encodes CASSLASAGGEQYF.

The chain carries TRBV19 and TRBJ1-1; D may be TRBD1 (6 bases). Trimming shortened V by 5 bases and J by 7 bases, and 14 bases separated the two germline ends. The V gene's germline CDR1 is LNHDA and CDR2 SQIVND (reference sequence). This CDR3 is 13 amino acids long. CDR3 in amino acids: CASSRQVNLEAFF. CDR3 bases: TGTGCCAGTAGTCGACAGGTGAACCTTGAAGCTTTCTTT. Full variable domain (outside the CDR3, taken from reference TRBV19 and TRBJ1-1): DGGITQSPKYLFRKEGQNVTLSCEQNLNHDAMYWYRQDPGQGLRLIYYSQIVNDFQKGDIAEGYSVSREKKESFPLTVTSAQKNPTAFYLCASSRQVNLEAFFGQGTRLTVV.

This rearrangement joins TRBV7-8 to TRBJ1-1, with TRBD1 identical over 7 bases. The germline CDR1 and CDR2 sequences are SGHVS and FQNEAQ. The CDR3 extends over 15 amino acids. The V gene end was trimmed by 4 bases and the J gene end by 0 bases; junction bases not matched to a gene: 5. The CDR3, as DNA: TGTGCCAGCAGCTCTTGGGACAGACTGAACACTGAAGCTTTCTTT. Protein product: CASSSWDRLNTEAFF.

The V and J genes are TRBV12-3 or TRBV12-4 and TRBJ1-5; D uncertain. The germline V and J ends were trimmed by 3 bases and 5 bases, with 8 bases remaining between them. CDR3 length: 13 residues. The CDR3 DNA is TGTGCCAGCAGTTTGAACACCCATCAGCCCCAGCATTTT. Protein: CASSLNTHQPQHF.

This chain uses TRBV5-1 with TRBJ1-3; D is uncertain. The V end lost 0 bases, the J end lost 0 bases, and 7 bases lay between the germline ends. Germline V gene lookup returns CDR1 SGHRS and CDR2 YFSETQ. The CDR3 loop spans 15 amino acids. As DNA, the CDR3 is TGCGCCAGCAGCTTGGCTCAAAACTCTGGAAACACCATATATTTT. Its translation: CASSLAQNSGNTIYF.

A few counts support this clone. The rearrangement joins TRBV7-2 to TRBJ1-2; 10 bases align to TRBD1. This CDR3 has 15 amino acids. V trimming: 5 bases; J trimming: 4 bases; junction bases outside the gene matches: 7. Germline values: CDR1 SGHTA, CDR2 FQGNSA. The CDR3 spells CASSLPTGGVYGYTF. CDR3 sequence (DNA): TGTGCCAGCAGCCTACCGACAGGGGGCGTCTATGGCTACACCTTC.

This chain links TRBV6-5 with TRBJ1-6, with unresolved D. Germline values: CDR1 MNHEY, CDR2 SVGAGI. The CDR3 is 14 amino acids. Trimming pared 6 bases from V and 2 bases from J, leaving 8 bases between. CDR3 sequence: CASSLVTYNSPLHF. The DNA of the CDR3 is TGTGCCAGCAGCTTGGTCACCTATAATTCACCCCTCCACTTT.

This chain uses TRBV2 with TRBJ2-3; 10 nucleotides agree with TRBD2. V was pared by 6 bases and J by 1 base, with 1 base of the junction left unmatched. Germline loops: CDR1 SNHLY, CDR2 FYNNEI. The CDR3 spans 14 residues. This CDR3 is CASRGLAGTDTQYF. CDR3 DNA sequence: TGTGCCAGCAGAGGACTAGCGGGCACAGATACGCAGTATTTT.

The chain carries TRBV6-5 and TRBJ1-4; D is unclear. The CDR3 has 13 amino acids. Germline V gives CDR1 MNHEY, CDR2 SVGAGI. Trimming cost V 0 bases and J 12 bases, with 11 bases left between them. The CDR3 reads CASSYSGYRELFF. The CDR3 region has the DNA TGTGCCAGCAGTTACTCGGGGTATAGGGAACTGTTTTTT.

The gene calls are TRBV19 and TRBJ2-3, with D uncertain. Trimming took off 9 bases at V and 0 bases at J, with 16 bases between the two ends. The CDR3 runs to 15 residues. CDR1 and CDR2 (germline): LNHDA, SQIVND (reference sequence). Written as DNA, the CDR3 is TGTGCCAGCGCCGTGAGTCATCCCAGCACAGATACGCAGTATTTT. As protein: CASAVSHPSTDTQYF.

The chain is built from TRBV2 and TRBJ2-5; 9 positions match TRBD1. Looked up from germline, CDR1 is SNHLY and CDR2 is FYNNEI. This CDR3 region has 15 residues. J was trimmed by 5 bases and V by 4 bases; bases with no gene match: 8. In DNA, the CDR3 is TGTGCCAGCAGTGGTGGGACAGGGTGGTCGGAGACCCAGTACTTC. Residues: CASSGGTGWSETQYF.

The chain uses TRBV15 and TRBJ1-2; no reliable D call. CDR1 and CDR2 from the germline V gene are LNHNV and YYDKDF (reference sequence). Trimming shortened V by 5 bases and J by 4 bases, and 14 bases separated the two germline ends. This CDR3 has 14 amino acids. The CDR3 reads CATSPRRSVYGYTF. The DNA of the CDR3 is TGTGCCACCAGCCCTCGACGGTCCGTCTATGGCTACACCTTC. Together with reference TRBV15 and TRBJ1-2, the CDR3 gives the full variable domain: DAMVIQNPRYQVTQFGKPVTLSCSQTLNHNVMYWYQQKSSQAPKLLFHYYDKDFNNEADTPDNFQSRRPNTSFCFLDIRSPGLGDTAMYLCATSPRRSVYGYTFGSGTRLTVV.

The V gene is TRBV9, the J gene TRBJ2-1; tentative D call: TRBD1 (6 bases). The CDR3 is made up of 13 amino acids. Germline CDR1 and CDR2: SGDLS and YYNGEE. V gave up 0 bases and J gave up 9 bases, with 10 bases separating them. In DNA, the CDR3 is TGTGCCAGCAGCGTAGCCAGGGGAACTGAGCAGTTCTTC. This codes for CASSVARGTEQFF.

CDR3 DNA sequence: TGTGCCAGTATCCCGGACACGAACACTGAAGCTTTCTTT. This gives the protein CASIPDTNTEAFF. The gene calls are TRBV19 and TRBJ1-1; D may be TRBD1 (5 bases). This CDR3 is built from 13 residues. From germline, CDR1 is LNHDA and CDR2 SQIVND (reference sequence). With 7 bases removed from V and 1 base from J, the gap between germline ends came to 10 bases.